A single sample gave rise to the 20 T cell receptor beta chains below, sequenced in a study of T cell responses to AZD1222 COVID-19 vaccine. Assay: immunoSEQ multiplex PCR; the TCRdb copy retains only in-frame clones and omits some. The table shows about 94,000 clones, with around 87% occurring only once. The specimen was peripheral blood, collected 28 days after the second AZD1222 dose. The origin of the receptors is an adult who received the AZD1222 COVID-19 vaccine.

The chain has TRBV2 and TRBJ2-5, with TRBD1 identical over 12 bases. J gave up 5 bases and V 8 bases, and 9 bases lay outside the gene matches. Per germline, CDR1 SNHLY and CDR2 FYNNEI. The CDR3 is made up of 15 amino acids. CDR3 residues: CASLGTGGNMETQYF. The DNA for the CDR3 is TGTGCCAGCCTGGGGACAGGGGGCAACATGGAGACCCAGTACTTC. Looking up the rest from reference TRBV2 and TRBJ2-5 gives the full variable domain: EPEVTQTPSHQVTQMGQEVILRCVPISNHLYFYWYRQILGQKVEFLVSFYNNEISEKSEIFDDQFSVERPDGSNFTLKIRSTKLEDSAMYFCASLGTGGNMETQYFGPGTRLLVL.

The CDR3: CASSFPPAYEQYF. In DNA form, the CDR3 reads TGTGCCAGCAGCTTCCCCCCCGCCTACGAGCAGTACTTC. The chain is built from TRBV11-1 and TRBJ2-7; no definite D call. This CDR3 has 13 residues. Trimming shortened V by 3 bases and J by 2 bases, and 8 bases separated the two germline ends. In germline, CDR1 is SGHAT, CDR2 FQDESV (reference sequence).

The rearrangement uses TRBV7-8 and TRBJ2-7; the match to TRBD1 covers 9 bases. V lost 7 bases to trimming and J lost 4 bases; unmatched junction nucleotides: 8. Germline loops: CDR1 SGHVS, CDR2 FQNEAQ. CDR3 length: 14 residues. The CDR3 spells CASMHPGQGYEQYF. The CDR3 DNA sequence: TGTGCCAGCATGCATCCGGGACAGGGTTACGAGCAGTACTTC.

This chain uses TRBV25-1 with TRBJ1-1; D is unresolved. Trimming shortened V by 0 bases and J by 3 bases, and 11 bases separated the two germline ends. In germline, CDR1 is MGHDK, CDR2 SYGVNS. This CDR3 spans 15 amino acids. The CDR3 sequence is CASSEYRDRHTEAFF. The CDR3 DNA reads as TGTGCCAGCAGTGAATATCGGGATAGGCACACTGAAGCTTTCTTT. The whole variable domain, filled in from reference TRBV25-1 and TRBJ1-1, reads EADIYQTPRYLVIGTGKKITLECSQTMGHDKMYWYQQDPGMELHLIHYSYGVNSTEKGDLSSESTVSRIRTEHFPLTLESARPSHTSQYLCASSEYRDRHTEAFFGQGTRLTVV.

The chain is built from TRBV29-1 and TRBJ1-2; the D gene is possibly TRBD1 (6 bases). CDR1 is SQVTM, CDR2 ANQGSEA, per germline. CDR3 length: 11 residues. This chain's CDR3 is CSSTGADGYTF. The CDR3 nucleotides are TGCAGTTCAACGGGGGCAGATGGCTACACCTTC.

The chain uses TRBV20-1 and TRBJ1-3; 7 positions match TRBD1. This CDR3 contains 14 residues. The germline V gene encodes CDR1 DFQATT and CDR2 SNEGSKA (reference sequence). V dropped 3 bases and J dropped 1; count of bases not matched to a gene: 3. In DNA form, the CDR3 reads TGCAGTGCTAGTCTGACAGGGTCTGGAAACACCATATATTTT. The encoded protein is CSASLTGSGNTIYF.

V gene TRBV7-2 combines with J gene TRBJ1-5, with D tentatively TRBD1 (5 bases). Between the trimmed V and J ends, which lost 2 bases and 3 bases, there was a span of 14 bases. Germline V CDR1 and CDR2: SGHTA, FQGNSA. This CDR3 region has 16 residues. DNA of the CDR3: TGTGCCAGCAGCTTATCGCCAGGGTCTCACAATCAGCCCCAGCATTTT. This codes for CASSLSPGSHNQPQHF.

The rearrangement joins TRBV21-1 to TRBJ2-5; the D call TRBD2 from the table was never checked on the DNA. TRBV21-1 is marked as a pseudogene. There are 18 residues in the CDR3. Here the CDR3 DNA reads TGTGCCAGCAGCAATGGAAAGCTGAGACAGCGGGATGGAGAGACCCAGTACTTC. Translated, it gives CASSNGKLRQRDGETQYF.

V usage is TRBV7-8 and J usage is TRBJ1-2, with D possibly being TRBD1 (5 bases). Trimming took 5 bases from V and 4 from J, leaving 17 bases between them. The CDR3 spans 15 residues. CDR1 and CDR2 (germline): SGHVS, FQNEAQ. CDR3 residues: CASSTFVSGTYGYTF. The CDR3 nucleotides are TGTGCCAGCAGCACTTTTGTGTCAGGGACCTATGGCTACACCTTC.

This chain uses TRBV10-1 with TRBJ1-1; TRBD1 aligns across 7 bases. The CDR3 loop spans 13 amino acids. V dropped 9 bases and J dropped 1; count of bases not matched to a gene: 5. CDR1 is WNHNN, CDR2 SYGVQD, per germline (reference sequence). CDR3 nucleotide sequence: TGCGCCAGTGATAGGGGGCGGAACACTGAAGCTTTCTTT. Translating gives CASDRGRNTEAFF.

V usage is TRBV6-5 and J usage is TRBJ1-3, with unresolved D. Trimming left V 6 bases short and J 4 bases short, with 10 bases between. The germline V gene encodes CDR1 MNHEY and CDR2 SVGAGI. The CDR3 spans 13 residues. CDR3: CASRRESGNTIYF. The CDR3 DNA sequence: TGTGCCAGCAGGAGGGAATCCGGAAACACCATATATTTT.

This clone was seen a handful of times. J is TRBJ1-2 and V is TRBV25-1; 7 bases match TRBD1. V lost 0 bases to trimming and J lost 4 bases; unmatched junction nucleotides: 11. CDR1 is MGHDK, CDR2 SYGVNS, per germline. CDR3 size: 17 residues. The chain's CDR3 is CASSEYMASQGGYGYTF. The CDR3 DNA reads TGTGCCAGCAGTGAATATATGGCCTCTCAGGGGGGCTATGGCTACACCTTC.

This clone was detected only once. The chain couples TRBV28 to TRBJ2-7; 10 bases fit TRBD1. Trimming took 7 bases from V and 4 from J; bases not matched to a gene: 7. In germline, CDR1 is MDHEN, CDR2 SYDVKM. This CDR3 contains 14 residues. Here the CDR3 DNA reads TGTGCCAGCACCTCCGGGACAGGGGAATACGAGCAGTACTTC. Amino acids: CASTSGTGEYEQYF.

The V gene is TRBV6-5, the J gene TRBJ1-2; perhaps TRBD1 as D (5 bases). CDR1 MNHEY and CDR2 SVGAGI come from the germline V gene. V lost 6 bases and J lost 6, with 8 bases in between. The CDR3 is made up of 11 amino acids. In DNA form, the CDR3 reads TGTGCCAGCAGACGGGGCGATGGCTACACCTTC. Its protein product is CASRRGDGYTF.

The rearrangement joins TRBV18 to TRBJ2-6, with 10 bases aligning to TRBD1. V gave up 5 bases and J gave up 0 bases; unmatched junction bases: 4. CDR3 length: 17 residues. The germline gives CDR1 KGHSH, CDR2 LQKENI. CDR3 in amino acids: CASSERTGGSGANVLTF. In DNA form, the CDR3 reads TGTGCCAGCTCAGAGCGGACAGGGGGCTCTGGGGCCAACGTCCTGACTTTC.

This chain uses TRBV4-3 with TRBJ2-4, with TRBD1 as a possible D gene (5 bases). The CDR3 spans 15 residues. Germline V lookup: CDR1 LGHNA, CDR2 YSLEER. Trimming removed 0 bases at V and 6 bases at J, with 12 bases between. CDR3 protein: CASSQEVTARNIQYF. The CDR3, as DNA: TGCGCCAGCAGCCAAGAGGTGACAGCACGAAACATTCAGTACTTC.

Here the CDR3 reads CASSAGGLDIQYF. The CDR3 DNA follows: TGTGCCAGTAGTGCGGGAGGCCTGGACATTCAGTACTTC. The V call is TRBV19, the J call TRBJ2-4; the match to TRBD2 covers 8 bases. The V and J ends lost 5 bases and 8 bases, in that order; junction bases with no gene match: 5. CDR1 LNHDA and CDR2 SQIVND come from the germline V gene (reference sequence). The CDR3 runs to 13 residues.

V is TRBV7-2 and J is TRBJ2-3, with 9 nucleotides matching TRBD2. The germline V gene encodes CDR1 SGHTA and CDR2 FQGNSA. The CDR3 has 13 amino acids. V lost 4 bases to trimming and J lost 6 bases; unmatched junction nucleotides: 2. CDR3 sequence: CASSSTSGDTQYF. The CDR3 DNA reads as TGTGCCAGCAGCTCCACTAGCGGGGATACGCAGTATTTT.

The chain couples TRBV7-9 to TRBJ2-1; a possible D gene is TRBD1 (5 bases). Trimming took off 0 bases at V and 11 bases at J, with 14 bases between the two ends. CDR3 length: 14 amino acids. Germline V gives CDR1 SEHNR, CDR2 FQNEAQ (reference sequence). The CDR3 DNA reads TGTGCCAGCAGCTTAGCGGGGCAGGGTGTGAAGCAGTTCTTC. This translates into CASSLAGQGVKQFF. Full variable domain (remainder filled in from reference TRBV7-9 and TRBJ2-1): DTGVSQNPRHKITKRGQNVTFRCDPISEHNRLYWYRQTLGQGPEFLTYFQNEAQLEKSRLLSDRFSAERPKGSFSTLEIQRTEQGDSAMYLCASSLAGQGVKQFFGPGTRLTVL.

DNA for the CDR3: TGTGCCAGCAGTGAGGAGCCCTGGACAGGGGCCTTGAACACTGAAGCTTTCTTT. Translation: CASSEEPWTGALNTEAFF. This chain connects TRBV6-1 to TRBJ1-1, with TRBD1 matching 9 bases. Trimming cost V 3 bases and J 0 bases; bases outside gene matches: 11. Germline V gives CDR1 MNHNS, CDR2 SASEGT. This CDR3 has 18 amino acids.